The subject of this entry is one TCR beta chain. It lacks a known antigen. No base quality values were provided; no much bigger clone lies one nucleotide off. The sample's time point label, decoded: cells obtained before transplantation from donor or recipient. CD3+CD4+ and CD3+CD8+ populations were FACS-sorted from unstimulated pre-transplant donor and recipient cells taken from spleen or lymph nodes. This specimen comes from a study of graft-versus-host responses after intestinal transplantation (dated by TCRdb to the early 2020s). For the study in its entirety: Multivisceral, liver-intestinal, or isolated intestinal transplants were received by the recipients. Anti-thymocyte globulin induction was given to all recipients, followed by maintenance tacrolimus and steroids for approximately 3 years. After intestinal transplantation, graft-versus-host and host-versus-graft alloreactive T cell clones were followed in the graft, circulation and bone marrow using bulk TCR-beta CDR3 sequencing. Alloreactive clones were identified by sequencing pre-transplant mixed lymphocyte reaction products and comparing these products with unstimulated pre-transplant donor and recipient T cells. The cohort enrolled some 23 intestinal transplant recipients, one of whom was a retransplant, and 3 patients without pretransplant specimens were excluded. A peak of at least 4% donor T cells among recipient peripheral blood mononuclear cells was the definition used for donor T cell macrochimerism. Instead of going to the commercial service, samples from a few later patients were sequenced in-house on an Illumina MiSeq and processed with MiXCR.

The full study reports these points: Early after transplant, peak levels of circulating GvH clones were found to be associated with declines in HvG clones. GvH clones turned up in recipient bone marrow, with some appearing earlier in ileal mucosa or blood, a pattern consistent with an intestinal mucosal origin. The conclusions were limited by the relatively low number and heterogeneity of the intestinal transplant patients. High GvH to HvG T cell clonal ratios were observed in the allografts of patients with donor T cell macrochimerism.

The method was the immunoSEQ multiplex PCR assay. For most patients, genomic DNA was isolated using the Qiagen DNeasy Blood and Tissue Kit and was shipped frozen to Adaptive Biotechnologies for TCR sequencing. High-throughput TCR-beta CDR3 sequencing of genomic DNA from most patients was performed by Adaptive Biotechnologies. Per the source publication's procedure: TCR sequencing data for over 15 patients were retrieved from Adaptive's ImmunoSEQ software; a few other patients were processed with MiXCR and VDJtools. CD4 versus CD8 sorting errors were corrected by removing sequences found in both subsets at a frequency ratio below 5:1. CDR3 nucleotide sequences shared between donor and recipient were removed because their origin could not be assigned. To count as alloreactive, a clone needed at least 2-fold expansion over unstimulated cells and a minimum CFSE-low frequency of 0.002% (template counts) or 0.001% (read counts). Clones detected in sequenced pre-transplant spleen, lymph node, or MLR CFSE-low populations of the donor or recipient were defined as mappable. Cumulative frequency of alloreactive clones was calculated as a percentage of all sequences weighted by copy number. The table comes from immuneACCESS by way of TCRdb, which keeps in-frame sequences with V and J called. Part of the clones is missing from these tables; in studies checked, under half for an unresolved V gene and the rest for unknown reasons. V and J calls and clone size are as listed in that table; D and trimming were resolved from the DNA. In all, the sample holds 70,000 to 95,000 clones, and approximately 95% of those were seen once. Approximately 1.1% of the sample belongs to the ten largest clones.

Looking up the germline V gene yields CDR1 SGHRS and CDR2 YFSETQ. The CDR3, from cysteine to phenylalanine, totals 18 residues. Only the CDR3 portion is preserved as DNA: 54 bases, with reading frame beginning at the first base. V is pruned by 1 base and J by 0 bases, leaving 12 bases of the junction without a gene match. The receptor comes from a human donor who was the organ donor for an intestinal transplant. The rearranged segments are TRBV5-1 and TRBJ2-7; TRBD2 fits 8 bases in the junction. The source was unstimulated CD8+ T cells sorted from spleen or lymph node cells, collected before transplant. The DNA is TGCGCCAGCAGCTTGTTCCCTTATAGCGGGGCTTCCTCCTACGAGCAGTACTTC. Protein translation: CASSLFPYSGASSYEQYF.